The 4 T cell receptor beta chains below all came from one sample that was sequenced in a study of shared clonotypes between healthy human individuals. Clones were read by immunoSEQ multiplex PCR, and TCRdb kept only the in-frame ones, dropping some. The sample lists millions of clones; approximately 92% were seen once. The sample comprised naive CD4+ T cells sorted from blood. Described subset: CD45RA+ positively selected. These receptors originate from a man aged 18 to 30 in good health.

Turning to this clone: The same CDR3 can be traced to other DNA sequences in this sample. The chain couples TRBV6-5 to TRBJ2-3, with D tentatively TRBD2 (5 bases). The CDR3 spans 13 residues. Trimming took off 6 bases at V and 3 bases at J, with 10 bases between the two ends. Looked up from germline, CDR1 is MNHEY and CDR2 is SVGAGI. The CDR3 is CASSPPGTDTQYF. The DNA of the CDR3 is TGTGCCAGCAGCCCACCGGGGACAGATACGCAGTATTTT.

The chain has TRBV5-1 and TRBJ2-5, with 9 bases identical to TRBD1. V was clipped by 0 bases and J by 5 bases; unmatched bases: 5. The CDR3 is 15 residues long. The V gene's germline CDR1 is SGHRS and CDR2 YFSETQ. The DNA for the CDR3 is TGCGCCAGCAGCTTGGTCCGGACAGGGGTGGAGACCCAGTACTTC. Translation: CASSLVRTGVETQYF.

As concerns this clone: A much larger clone is a single base away; this may be a read error. The sample holds other DNA sequences that translate to the same CDR3. This chain uses TRBV11-2 with TRBJ1-5; no clear D. This CDR3 contains 12 residues. Trimming took off 1 base at V and 5 bases at J, with 3 bases between the two ends. CDR1 is SGHAT, CDR2 FQNNGV, per germline. CDR3 DNA sequence: TGTGCCAGCAGCTTAGGTGATCAGCCCCAGCATTTT. Its translation is CASSLGDQPQHF. The full variable domain, its missing parts supplied by reference TRBV11-2 and TRBJ1-5, is EAGVAQSPRYKIIEKRQSVAFWCNPISGHATLYWYQQILGQGPKLLIQFQNNGVVDDSQLPKDRFSAERLKGVDSTLKIQPAKLEDSAVYLCASSLGDQPQHFGDGTRLSIL.

The rearrangement uses TRBV5-4 and TRBJ2-3; D may be TRBD1 or TRBD2 (5 bases each). The CDR3 is made up of 14 amino acids. Germline V gene sequence: CDR1 SGHNT, CDR2 YYREEE (reference sequence). Trimming removed 4 bases at V and 5 bases at J, with 14 bases between. The CDR3: CASSDPGRRDTQYF. The CDR3, as DNA: TGTGCCAGCAGCGACCCGGGACGACGAGATACGCAGTATTTT. The full variable domain, with the rest looked up from reference TRBV5-4 and TRBJ2-3, is ETGVTQSPTHLIKTRGQQVTLRCSSQSGHNTVSWYQQALGQGPQFIFQYYREEENGRGNFPPRFSGLQFPNYSSELNVNALELDDSALYLCASSDPGRRDTQYFGPGTRLTVL.